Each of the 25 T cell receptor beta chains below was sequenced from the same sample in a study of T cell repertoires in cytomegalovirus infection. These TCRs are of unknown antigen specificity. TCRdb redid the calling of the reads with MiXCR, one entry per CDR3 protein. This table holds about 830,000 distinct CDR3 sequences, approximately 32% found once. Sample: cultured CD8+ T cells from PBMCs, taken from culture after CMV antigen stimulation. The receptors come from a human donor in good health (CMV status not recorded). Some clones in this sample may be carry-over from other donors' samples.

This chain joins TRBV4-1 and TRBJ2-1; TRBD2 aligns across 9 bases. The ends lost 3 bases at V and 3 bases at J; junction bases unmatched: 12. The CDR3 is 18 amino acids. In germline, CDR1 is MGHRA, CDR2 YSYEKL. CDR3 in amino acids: CASSQGAGSGGFYNEQFF. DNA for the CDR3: TGCGCCAGCAGCCAGGGGGCGGGGAGCGGGGGGTTCTACAATGAGCAGTTCTTC.

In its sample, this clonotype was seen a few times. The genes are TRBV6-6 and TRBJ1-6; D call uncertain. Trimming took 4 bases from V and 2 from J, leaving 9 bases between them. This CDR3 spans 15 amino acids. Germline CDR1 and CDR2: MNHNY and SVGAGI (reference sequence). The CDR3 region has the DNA TGTGCCAGCAGTTCCGGGGAGGCCTATAATTCACCCCTCCACTTT. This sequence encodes CASSSGEAYNSPLHF.

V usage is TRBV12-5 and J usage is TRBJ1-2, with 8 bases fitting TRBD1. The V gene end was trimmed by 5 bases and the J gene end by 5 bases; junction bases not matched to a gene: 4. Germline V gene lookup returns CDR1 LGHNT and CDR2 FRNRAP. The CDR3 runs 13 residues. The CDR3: CASGPRTGYGYTF. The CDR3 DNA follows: TGTGCTAGTGGTCCCAGGACAGGGTATGGCTACACCTTC.

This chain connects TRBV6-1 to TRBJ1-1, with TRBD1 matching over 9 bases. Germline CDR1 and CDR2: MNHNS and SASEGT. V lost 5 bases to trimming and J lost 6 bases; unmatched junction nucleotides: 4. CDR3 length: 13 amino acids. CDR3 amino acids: CASSPDRGSEAFF. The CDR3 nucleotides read TGTGCCAGCAGTCCGGACAGGGGATCTGAAGCTTTCTTT.

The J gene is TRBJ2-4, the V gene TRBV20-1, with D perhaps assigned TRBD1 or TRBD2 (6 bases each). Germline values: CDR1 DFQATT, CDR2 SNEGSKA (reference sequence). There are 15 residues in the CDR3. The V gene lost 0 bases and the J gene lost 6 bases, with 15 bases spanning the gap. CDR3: CSARDQGRTRNIQYF. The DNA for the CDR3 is TGCAGTGCTAGAGATCAGGGGAGGACCAGAAACATTCAGTACTTC.

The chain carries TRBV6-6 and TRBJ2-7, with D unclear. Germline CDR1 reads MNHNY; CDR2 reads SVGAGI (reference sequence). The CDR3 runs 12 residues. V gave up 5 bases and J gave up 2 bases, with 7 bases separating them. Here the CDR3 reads CASSDSTYEQYV. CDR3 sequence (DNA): TGTGCCAGCAGTGATTCCACCTACGAGCAGTACGTC.

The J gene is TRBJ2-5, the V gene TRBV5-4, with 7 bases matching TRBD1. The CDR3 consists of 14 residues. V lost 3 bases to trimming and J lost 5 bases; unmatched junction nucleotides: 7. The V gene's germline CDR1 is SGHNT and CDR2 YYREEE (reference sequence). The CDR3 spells CASSSKDRAETQYF. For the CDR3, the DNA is TGTGCCAGCAGCTCGAAAGACAGGGCGGAGACCCAGTACTTC.

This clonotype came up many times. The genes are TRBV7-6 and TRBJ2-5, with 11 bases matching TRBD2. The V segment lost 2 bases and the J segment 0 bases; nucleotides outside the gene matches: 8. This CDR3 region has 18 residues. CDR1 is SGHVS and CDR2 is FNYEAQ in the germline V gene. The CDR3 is CASSLIPSGGQYQETQYF. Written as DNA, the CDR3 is TGTGCCAGCAGCTTAATACCTAGCGGGGGGCAGTACCAAGAGACCCAGTACTTC. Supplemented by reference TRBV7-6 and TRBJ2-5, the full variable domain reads GAGVSQSPRYKVTKRGQDVALRCDPISGHVSLYWYRQALGQGPEFLTYFNYEAQQDKSGLPNDRFSAERPEGSISTLTIQRTEQRDSAMYRCASSLIPSGGQYQETQYFGPGTRLLVL.

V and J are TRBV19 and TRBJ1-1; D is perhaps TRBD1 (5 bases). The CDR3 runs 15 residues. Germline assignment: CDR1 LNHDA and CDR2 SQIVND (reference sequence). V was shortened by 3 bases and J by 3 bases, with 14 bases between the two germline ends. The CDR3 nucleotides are TGTGCCAGTAGTATGGCCCCAGGGAGCGACACTGAAGCTTTCTTT. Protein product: CASSMAPGSDTEAFF.

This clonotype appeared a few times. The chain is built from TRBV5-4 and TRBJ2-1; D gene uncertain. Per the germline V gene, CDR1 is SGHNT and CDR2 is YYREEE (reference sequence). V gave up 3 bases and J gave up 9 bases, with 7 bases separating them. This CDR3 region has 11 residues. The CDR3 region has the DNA TGTGCCAGCAGCTCCATGGGTGAGCAGTTCTTC. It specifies CASSSMGEQFF.

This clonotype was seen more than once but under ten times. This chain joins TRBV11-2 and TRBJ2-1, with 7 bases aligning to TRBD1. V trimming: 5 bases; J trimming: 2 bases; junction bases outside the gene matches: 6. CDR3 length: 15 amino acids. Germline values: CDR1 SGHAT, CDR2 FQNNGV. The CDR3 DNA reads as TGTGCCAGCAGCGAAGACAGGGCCCCCTACAATGAGCAGTTCTTC. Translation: CASSEDRAPYNEQFF.

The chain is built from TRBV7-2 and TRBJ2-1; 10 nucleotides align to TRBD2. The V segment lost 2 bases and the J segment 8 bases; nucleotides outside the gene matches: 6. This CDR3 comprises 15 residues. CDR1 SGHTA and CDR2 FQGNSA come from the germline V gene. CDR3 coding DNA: TGTGCCAGCAGCTTAAACAGCGGGGGGGCCGATGAGCAGTTCTTC. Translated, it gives CASSLNSGGADEQFF.

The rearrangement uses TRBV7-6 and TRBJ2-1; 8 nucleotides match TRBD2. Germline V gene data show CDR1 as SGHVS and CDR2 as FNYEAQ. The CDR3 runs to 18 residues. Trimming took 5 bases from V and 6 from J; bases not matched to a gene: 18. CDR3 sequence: CASSPLAGSSQGGNEQFF. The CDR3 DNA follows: TGTGCCAGCAGCCCATTAGCGGGGTCCTCACAGGGAGGCAATGAGCAGTTCTTC.

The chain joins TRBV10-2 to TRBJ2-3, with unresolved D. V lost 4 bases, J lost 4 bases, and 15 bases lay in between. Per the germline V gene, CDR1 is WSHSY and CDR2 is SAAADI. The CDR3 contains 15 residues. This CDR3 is CASSGSTFGADTQYF. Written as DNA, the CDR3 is TGCGCCAGCAGTGGGTCGACATTTGGGGCAGATACGCAGTATTTT.

The CDR3 region has the DNA TGTGCCAGCAGATTTGCCGCCAGGGAGCAGTACGTC. Its translation: CASRFAAREQYV. The chain uses TRBV6-1 and TRBJ2-7; the D is unclear. V was trimmed by 6 bases and J by 7 bases, leaving 13 bases between them. Per germline, CDR1 MNHNS and CDR2 SASEGT. CDR3 size: 12 residues.

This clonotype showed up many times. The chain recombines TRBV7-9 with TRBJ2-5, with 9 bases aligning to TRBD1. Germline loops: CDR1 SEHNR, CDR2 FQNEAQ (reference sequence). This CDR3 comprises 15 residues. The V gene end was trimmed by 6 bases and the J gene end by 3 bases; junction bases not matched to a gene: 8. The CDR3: CASSPPGQGEETQYF. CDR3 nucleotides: TGTGCCAGCAGTCCTCCGGGACAGGGCGAAGAGACCCAGTACTTC.

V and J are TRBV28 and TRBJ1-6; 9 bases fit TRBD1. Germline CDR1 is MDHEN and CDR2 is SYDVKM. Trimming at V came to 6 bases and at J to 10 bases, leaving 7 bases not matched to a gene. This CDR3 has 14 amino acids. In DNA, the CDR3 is TGTGCCAGCAGCTGGGGACAGGGAGAATCACCCCTCCACTTT. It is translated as CASSWGQGESPLHF.

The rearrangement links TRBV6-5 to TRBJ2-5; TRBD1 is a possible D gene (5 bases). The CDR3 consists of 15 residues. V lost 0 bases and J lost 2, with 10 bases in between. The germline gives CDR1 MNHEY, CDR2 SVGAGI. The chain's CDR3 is CASSYSAGSQETQYF. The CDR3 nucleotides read TGTGCCAGCAGTTACTCGGCAGGGTCGCAAGAGACCCAGTACTTC.

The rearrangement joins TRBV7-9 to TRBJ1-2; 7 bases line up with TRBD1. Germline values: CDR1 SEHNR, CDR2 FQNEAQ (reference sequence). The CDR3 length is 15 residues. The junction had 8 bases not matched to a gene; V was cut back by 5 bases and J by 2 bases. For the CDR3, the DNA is TGTGCCAGCAGCCCGTCCCGGGACAGAAACTATGGCTACACCTTC. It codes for CASSPSRDRNYGYTF.

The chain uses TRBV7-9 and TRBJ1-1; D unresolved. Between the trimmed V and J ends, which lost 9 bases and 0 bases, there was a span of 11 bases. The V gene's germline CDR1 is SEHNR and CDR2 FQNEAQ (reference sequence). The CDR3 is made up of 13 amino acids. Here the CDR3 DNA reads TGTGCCAGTAACGACGGAATGAACACTGAAGCTTTCTTT. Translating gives CASNDGMNTEAFF.

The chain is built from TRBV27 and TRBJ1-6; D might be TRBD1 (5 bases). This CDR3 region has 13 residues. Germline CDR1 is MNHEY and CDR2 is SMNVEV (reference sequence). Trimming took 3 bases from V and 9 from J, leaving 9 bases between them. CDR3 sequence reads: CASSLGRVSPLHF. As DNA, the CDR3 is TGTGCCAGCAGTTTGGGCAGGGTTTCACCCCTCCACTTT.

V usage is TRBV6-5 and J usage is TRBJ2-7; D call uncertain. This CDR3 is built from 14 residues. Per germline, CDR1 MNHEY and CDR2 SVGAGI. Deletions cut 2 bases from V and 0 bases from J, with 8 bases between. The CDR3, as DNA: TGTGCCAGCAGTTACCAGGTGGCCTCCTACGAGCAGTACTTC. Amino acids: CASSYQVASYEQYF.

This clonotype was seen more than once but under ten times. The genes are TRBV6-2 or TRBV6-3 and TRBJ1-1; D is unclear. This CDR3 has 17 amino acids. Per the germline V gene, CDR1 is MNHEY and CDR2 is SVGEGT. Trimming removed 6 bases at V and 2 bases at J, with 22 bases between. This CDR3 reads CASSPPSADEGNTEAFF. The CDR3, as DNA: TGTGCCAGCAGCCCCCCCTCAGCCGACGAAGGAAACACTGAAGCTTTCTTT.

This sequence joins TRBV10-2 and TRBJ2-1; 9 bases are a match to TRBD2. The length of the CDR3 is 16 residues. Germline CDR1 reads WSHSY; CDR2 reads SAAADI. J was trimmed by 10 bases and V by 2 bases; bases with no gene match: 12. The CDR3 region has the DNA TGCGCCAGCAGTGAGCCAACTAGCGGGTTGAAATGGGAGCAGTTCTTC. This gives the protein CASSEPTSGLKWEQFF.

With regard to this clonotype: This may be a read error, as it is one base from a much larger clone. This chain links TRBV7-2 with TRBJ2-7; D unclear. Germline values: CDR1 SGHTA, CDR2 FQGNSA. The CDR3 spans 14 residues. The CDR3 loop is CVSSLGLLVYEQYV. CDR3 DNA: TGTGTCAGCAGCTTAGGCCTCTTGGTCTACGAGCAGTACGTC.